This T cell receptor (beta chain) is from a study of graft-versus-host responses after intestinal transplantation. Turning to the study itself: Those transplanted obtained multivisceral, liver-intestinal, or isolated intestinal grafts. Once they had received anti-thymocyte globulin induction, all recipients took tacrolimus and steroids for approximately 3 years. Regarding the study as a whole: Early declines in HvG clones that occurred post-transplant were associated with peak circulating GvH clone levels. The authors found GvH clones in recipient marrow, some appearing first in ileum or blood.

V lost 4 bases to trimming and J lost 8 bases; unmatched junction nucleotides: 11. The germline CDR1 and CDR2 sequences are SGDLS and YYNGEE. The CDR3 has 17 residues. The assay was immunoSEQ multiplex PCR, and TCRdb's table has in-frame clones only and misses some. The sample carries 2,000 to 2,500 clones, 93% recorded once. A single count supports this clone. The antigen is unknown. The sequence was obtained from a human patient who received an intestinal transplant, so some T cells may come from the graft donor. This sequence joins TRBV9 and TRBJ2-1, with 14 bases lining up with TRBD2. The sample consisted of PBMCs, taken 19 days after intestinal transplant. Written as DNA, the CDR3 is TGTGCCAGCAGCACCAGACTAGCGGGAGGGCTGGTCGATGAGCAGTTCTTC. Residues: CASSTRLAGGLVDEQFF.